These T cell receptor beta chains were read from a single sample in a study of OX40 agonist ivuxolimab in advanced cancers. Produced via immunoSEQ multiplex PCR; TCRdb's table is partial and in-frame only. Of 6,500 to 8,000 clones listed, 79% are singletons. This specimen was CD4+ or CD8+ T cells sorted from blood, taken in a trial of the OX40 agonist ivuxolimab. Source of these receptors: an adult with an advanced solid tumor such as melanoma, head and neck, liver or kidney cancer. CDR3s include the opening cysteine and the closing phenylalanine or tryptophan. A D gene is named only where the DNA matches it firmly. For some rows the clone size is stated as once, few or many, or as a class when expanded; others skip it.

>19|TRBV29-1|TRBD1|NA|TRBJ2-1
TGCAGCGTTGAAATGAAGCCGGGACAGGGGTTGAGCTCCTACAATGAGCAGTTCTTC
CSVEMKPGQGLSSYNEQFF
>17|TRBV4-2|TRBD1|NA|TRBJ2-7
TGTGCCAGCAGCCAAGGGGCCCCGGGACAGGGGGCCTACGAGCAGTACTTC
CASSQGAPGQGAYEQYF
>17|TRBV7-9|TRBD2|NA|TRBJ2-3
TGTGCCAGCAGCCCGACGACGGGGACTAGCGAAACAGATACGCAGTATTTT
CASSPTTGTSETDTQYF
>14|TRBV30|NA|NA|TRBJ2-5
TGTGCCTGGAGTGATGGCGCAGGGTTAGAGACCCAGTACTTC
CAWSDGAGLETQYF
>15|TRBV6-1|TRBD1|NA|TRBJ1-1
TGTGCCAGCGGGACAGGGATTTTCTCGAACACTGAAGCTTTCTTT
CASGTGIFSNTEAFF
>13|TRBV5-6|NA|NA|TRBJ2-1
TGTGCCAGCAGCTTGGTCCTACTGAATGAGCAGTTCTTC
CASSLVLLNEQFF
>15|TRBV7-8|TRBD1|NA|TRBJ2-7
TGTGCCAGCAGCTTAGGGGACAGGCCCTCCTACGAGCAGTACTTC
CASSLGDRPSYEQYF
>16|TRBV9|NA|NA|TRBJ2-6
TGTGCCAGCAGGGGCAGTGTGAATTCTGGGGCCAACGTCCTGACTTTC
CASRGSVNSGANVLTF
>15|TRBV2|NA|NA|TRBJ1-5
TGTGCCAGCAGTGCCAGGGTATTAGGCAATCAGCCCCAGCATTTT
CASSARVLGNQPQHF
>15|TRBV6-5|NA|NA|TRBJ2-7
TGTGCCAGCAGTTACGCACAGGGACCATCCTACGAGCAGTACTTC
CASSYAQGPSYEQYF
>15|TRBV10-3|NA|NA|TRBJ1-1
TGTGCCATCAGTGATAGAAGTGATTACTTCACTGAAGCTTTCTTT
CAISDRSDYFTEAFF
>18|TRBV7-9|TRBD2|NA|TRBJ2-3
TGTGCCAGCAGCCCCGCGGTGTGGCTAGCGGGACGCACAGATACGCAGTATTTT
CASSPAVWLAGRTDTQYF
>15|TRBV28|NA|few|TRBJ2-3
TGTGCCAGCAGGCATGGGACGATAAGCACAGATACGCAGTATTTT
CASRHGTISTDTQYF
>15|TRBV7-6|TRBD2|NA|TRBJ2-1
TGTGCCAGCAGCCCGGGAGGGGGGCAATACAATGAGCAGTTCTTC
CASSPGGGQYNEQFF
>14|TRBV6-1|NA|NA|TRBJ2-2
TGTGCCAGCCAACCGGGACAAAACACCGGGGAGCTGTTTTTT
CASQPGQNTGELFF
>13|TRBV4-2|NA|NA|TRBJ1-1
TGTGCCAGCAGCCATAGGGATTGGCCTGAAGCTTTCTTT
CASSHRDWPEAFF
>14|TRBV6-1|TRBD2|NA|TRBJ2-1
TGTGCCAGCAGGGCGGGACTAGCGGTCAATGAGCAGTTCTTC
CASRAGLAVNEQFF
>13|TRBV28|NA|NA|TRBJ2-7
TGTGCCAGCTCCCAAGGGTGGCCCTACGAGCAGTACTTC
CASSQGWPYEQYF